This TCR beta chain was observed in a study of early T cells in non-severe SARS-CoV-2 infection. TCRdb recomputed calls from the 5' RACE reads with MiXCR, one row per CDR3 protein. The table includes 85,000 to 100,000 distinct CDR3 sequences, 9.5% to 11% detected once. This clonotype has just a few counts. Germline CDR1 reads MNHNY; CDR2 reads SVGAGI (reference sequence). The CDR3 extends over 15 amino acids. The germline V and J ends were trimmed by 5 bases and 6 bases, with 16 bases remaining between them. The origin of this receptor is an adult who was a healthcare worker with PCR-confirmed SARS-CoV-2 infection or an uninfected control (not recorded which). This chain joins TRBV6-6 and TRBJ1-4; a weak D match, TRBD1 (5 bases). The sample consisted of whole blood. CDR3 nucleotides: TGTGCCAGCAGTGGGAAGGGACGGCGGGATGAAAAACTGTTTTTT. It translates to CASSGKGRRDEKLFF.